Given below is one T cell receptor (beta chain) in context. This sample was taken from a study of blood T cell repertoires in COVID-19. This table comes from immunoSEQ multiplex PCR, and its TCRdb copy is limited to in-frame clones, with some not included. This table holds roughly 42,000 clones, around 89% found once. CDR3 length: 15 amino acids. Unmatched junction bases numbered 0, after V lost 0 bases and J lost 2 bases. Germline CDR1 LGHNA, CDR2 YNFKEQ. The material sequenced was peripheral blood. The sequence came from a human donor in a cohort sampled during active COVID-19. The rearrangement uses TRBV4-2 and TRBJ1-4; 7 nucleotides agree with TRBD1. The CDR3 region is CASSQEQGTNEKLFF. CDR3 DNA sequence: TGTGCCAGCAGCCAAGAACAGGGGACTAATGAAAAACTGTTTTTT.